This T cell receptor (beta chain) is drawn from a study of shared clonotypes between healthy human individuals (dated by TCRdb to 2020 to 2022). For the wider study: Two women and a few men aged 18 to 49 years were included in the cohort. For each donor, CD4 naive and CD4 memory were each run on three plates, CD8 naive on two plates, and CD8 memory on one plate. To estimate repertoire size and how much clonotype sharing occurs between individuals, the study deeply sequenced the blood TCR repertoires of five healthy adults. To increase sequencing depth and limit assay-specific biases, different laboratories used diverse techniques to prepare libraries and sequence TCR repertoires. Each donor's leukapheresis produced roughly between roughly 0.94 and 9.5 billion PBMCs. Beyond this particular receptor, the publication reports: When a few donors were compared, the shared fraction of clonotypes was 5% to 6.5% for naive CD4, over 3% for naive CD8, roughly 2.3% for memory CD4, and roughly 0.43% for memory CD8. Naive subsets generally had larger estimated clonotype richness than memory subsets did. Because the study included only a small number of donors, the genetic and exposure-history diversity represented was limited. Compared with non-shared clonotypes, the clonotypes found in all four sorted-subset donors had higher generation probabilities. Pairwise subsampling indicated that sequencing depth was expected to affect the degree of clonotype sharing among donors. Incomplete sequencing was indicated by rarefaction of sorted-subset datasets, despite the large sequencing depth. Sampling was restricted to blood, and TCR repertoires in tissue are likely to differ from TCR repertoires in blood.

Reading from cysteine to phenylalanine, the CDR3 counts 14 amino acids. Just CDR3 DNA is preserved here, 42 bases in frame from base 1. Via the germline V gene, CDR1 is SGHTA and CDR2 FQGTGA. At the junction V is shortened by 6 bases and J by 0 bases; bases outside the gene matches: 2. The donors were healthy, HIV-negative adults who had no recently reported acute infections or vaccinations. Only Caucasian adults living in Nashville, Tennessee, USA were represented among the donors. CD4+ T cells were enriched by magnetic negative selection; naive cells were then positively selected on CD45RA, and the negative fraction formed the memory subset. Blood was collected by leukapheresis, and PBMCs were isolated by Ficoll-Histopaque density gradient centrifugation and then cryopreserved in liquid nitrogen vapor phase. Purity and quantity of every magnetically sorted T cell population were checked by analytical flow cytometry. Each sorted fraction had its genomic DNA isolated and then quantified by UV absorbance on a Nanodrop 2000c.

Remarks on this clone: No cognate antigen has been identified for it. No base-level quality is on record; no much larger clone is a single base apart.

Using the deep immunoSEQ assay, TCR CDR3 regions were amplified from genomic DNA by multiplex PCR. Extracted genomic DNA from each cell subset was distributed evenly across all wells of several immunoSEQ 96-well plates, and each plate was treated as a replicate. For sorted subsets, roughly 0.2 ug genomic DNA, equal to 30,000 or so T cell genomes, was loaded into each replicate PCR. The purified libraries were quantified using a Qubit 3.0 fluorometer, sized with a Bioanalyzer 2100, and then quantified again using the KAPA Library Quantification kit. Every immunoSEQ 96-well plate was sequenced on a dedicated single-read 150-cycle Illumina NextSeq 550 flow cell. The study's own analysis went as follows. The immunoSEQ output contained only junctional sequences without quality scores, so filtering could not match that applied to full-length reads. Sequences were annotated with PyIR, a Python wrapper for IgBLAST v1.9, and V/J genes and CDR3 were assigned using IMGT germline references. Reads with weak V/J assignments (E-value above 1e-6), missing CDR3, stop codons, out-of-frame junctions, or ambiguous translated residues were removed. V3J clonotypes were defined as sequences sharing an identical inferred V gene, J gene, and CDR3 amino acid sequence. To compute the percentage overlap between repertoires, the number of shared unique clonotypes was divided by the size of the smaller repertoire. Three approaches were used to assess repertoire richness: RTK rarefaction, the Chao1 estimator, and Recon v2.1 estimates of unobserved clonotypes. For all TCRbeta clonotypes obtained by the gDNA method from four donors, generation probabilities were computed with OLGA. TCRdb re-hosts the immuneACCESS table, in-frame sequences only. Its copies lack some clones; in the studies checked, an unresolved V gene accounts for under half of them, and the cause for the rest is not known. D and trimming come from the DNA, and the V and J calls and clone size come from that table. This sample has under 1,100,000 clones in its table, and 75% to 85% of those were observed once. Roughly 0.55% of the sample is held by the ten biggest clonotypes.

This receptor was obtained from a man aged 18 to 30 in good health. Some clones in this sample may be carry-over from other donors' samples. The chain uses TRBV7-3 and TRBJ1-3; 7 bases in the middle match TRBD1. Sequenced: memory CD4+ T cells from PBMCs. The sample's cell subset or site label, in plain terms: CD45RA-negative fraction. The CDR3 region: CASSRTGSGNTIYF. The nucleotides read TGTGCCAGCAGTAGGACAGGCTCTGGAAACACCATATATTTT.